This note documents a single T cell receptor (beta chain) sequence. The antigen remains unidentified. Profiling relied on immunoSEQ multiplex PCR, and the TCRdb table lists in-frame clones only, not all of them. Of fewer than 95,000 clones in the sample, approximately 94% were seen once. Germline V lookup: CDR1 SGHDN, CDR2 FVKESK. Trimming removed 0 bases at V and 4 bases at J, with 12 bases between. This CDR3 has 15 amino acids. The data derive from a study of graft-versus-host responses after intestinal transplantation. Across the whole study: All recipients were transplanted with multivisceral, liver-intestinal, or isolated intestinal grafts. Tacrolimus plus steroids were given to all recipients for 3 to 4 years, preceded by anti-thymocyte globulin induction. Overall study findings and caveats: Some GvH clones were seen earlier in gut or blood, suggesting intestinal origin. The presence of high graft-versus-host to host-versus-graft clonal ratios in allografts characterized patients with graft-donor T cell macrochimerism.

The receptor's source is a human donor who was the organ donor for an intestinal transplant. This chain uses TRBV14 with TRBJ2-5; D is uncertain. Sequences were derived from unstimulated CD4+ T cells sorted from spleen or lymph node cells, sampled before transplant. CDR3 nucleotides: TGTGCCAGCAGCCAAGATTGGCAGCCAAGAGAGACCCAGTACTTC. Protein sequence: CASSQDWQPRETQYF. Supplemented by reference TRBV14 and TRBJ2-5, the full variable domain reads EAGVTQFPSHSVIEKGQTVTLRCDPISGHDNLYWYRRVMGKEIKFLLHFVKESKQDESGMPNNRFLAERTGGTYSTLKVQPAELEDSGVYFCASSQDWQPRETQYFGPGTRLLVL.